This entry concerns a single T cell receptor beta chain. Its antigen has not been determined. Per-base qualities were not stored, and no clone one base away is much larger. The time point label here, explained by the study, means: baseline before first vaccination. Vaccinee samples were obtained from the UK trials COV001 and COV002, which included a single-blind randomized controlled phase 2/3 trial of AZD1222 (ChAdOx1 nCoV-19) in healthy adults. Trial participant PBMC samples were collected at day 0 and day 28 after the second dose for TCRbeta chain sequencing. This entry is derived from a study of T cell responses to AZD1222 COVID-19 vaccine (dated by TCRdb to about 2021). In terms of the full investigation: AZD1222 recipients whose second dose came at about 4 weeks and those whose second dose came at about 12 weeks were combined into one group, since spike-specific TCR depth and breadth did not differ between the two schedules. TCR sequencing covered some 240 trial participants: 207 given two doses of AZD1222 and about 26 given two doses of MenACWY control vaccine. Trial participants were enrolled by age into subgroups of 18-55, 56-69 and 70-plus years, and about 150, 27 and 61 TCR-sequenced participants, respectively, were included in these subgroups. Study-wide conclusions, independent of this receptor: Nearly half of unique spike-specific TCRs reportedly recognized epitopes outside regions mutated in the B.1.351 and B.1.1.7 variants. Because no day 14 peak-response samples were available, repertoires were characterized only after the peak T cell response. A significant rise in spike-specific TCR breadth and depth was observed after two AZD1222 doses relative to day 0 and relative to MenACWY recipients. Most participants were white British and females outnumbered males, and the authors suggested that clonal diversity may have been underestimated. The 56-69-year group was small, and its depth increase did not reach significance, likely because of low power. Conclusions about previously exposed vaccinees are limited, since just a handful of AZD1222 recipients were seropositive for SARS-CoV-2 at baseline. The whole spike protein was spanned by vaccine-associated CD4 TCRs, and dominant responses were seen in regions 160-218 and 743-854.

The CDR3 regions of human TCRbeta chains were analyzed by immunosequencing. Regarding the original processing steps: TCRs in the repertoires were compared against a reference library of SARS-CoV-2-specific TCRs that had been generated with the MIRA antigen-specificity platform. Breadth meant the fraction of unique TCRs that were SARS-CoV-2-associated, whereas depth meant the fraction of total T cells that were SARS-CoV-2-associated. Using the MIRA data, each spike-specific TCR was mapped to the spike region that the TCR reacts to and placed in a CD4 or CD8 class. Log10-transformed breadth and depth values were compared by one-way ANOVA with Sidak's multiple comparisons tests. TCRdb took this table from immuneACCESS and kept in-frame rearrangements with V and J called. Such tables lack part of the clones; where checked against another copy, unresolved V genes explain under half of the gap, and the rest is unexplained. That table is the source of V, J and clone size, and D and trimming were worked out from the DNA. Across this sample there are more than 100,000 clones, with about nine tenths seen only once. The ten top clones hold about 5% of the sample.

The CDR3 sequence holds 18 residues, the cysteine and phenylalanine included. Kept here is only the CDR3 DNA, which spans 54 bases and is read in frame from base 1. The germline V gene encodes CDR1 LNHNV and CDR2 YYDKDF (reference sequence). Here V drops 0 bases and J drops 9 bases, and the junction holds 18 bases not matched to any gene. The clonotype was recovered from an adult in good health. This specimen was peripheral blood, taken on day 0 of AZD1222 vaccination. The V gene is TRBV15 and the J gene is TRBJ2-5, and 8 junction bases match TRBD2. CDR3 reads: CATSREVAGPLTQRSQYF. The DNA is as follows: TGTGCCACCAGCAGAGAGGTAGCGGGGCCCCTCACTCAAAGGTCCCAGTACTTC.